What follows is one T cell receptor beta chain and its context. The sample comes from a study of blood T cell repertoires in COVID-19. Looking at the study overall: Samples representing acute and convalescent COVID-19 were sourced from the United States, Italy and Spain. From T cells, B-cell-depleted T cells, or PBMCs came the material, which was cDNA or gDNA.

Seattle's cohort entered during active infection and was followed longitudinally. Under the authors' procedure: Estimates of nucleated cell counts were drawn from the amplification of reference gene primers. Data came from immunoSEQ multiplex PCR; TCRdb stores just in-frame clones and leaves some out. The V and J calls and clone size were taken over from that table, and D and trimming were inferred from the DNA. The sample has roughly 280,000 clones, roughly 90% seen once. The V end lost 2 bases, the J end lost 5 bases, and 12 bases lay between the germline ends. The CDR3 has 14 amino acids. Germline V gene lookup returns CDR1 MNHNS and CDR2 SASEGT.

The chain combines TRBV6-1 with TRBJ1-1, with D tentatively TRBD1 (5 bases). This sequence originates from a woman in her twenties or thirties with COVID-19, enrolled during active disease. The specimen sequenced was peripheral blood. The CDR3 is CASSESAGGTEAFF. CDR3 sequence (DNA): TGTGCCAGCAGTGAATCGGCGGGGGGGACTGAAGCTTTCTTT.